The TCR beta chain described here comes from a study of blood T cell repertoires in COVID-19. Study-wide context: Samples came from the United States, Italy and Spain, spanning acute and convalescent COVID-19. T cells, B-cell-depleted T cells, or PBMCs supplied cDNA or gDNA.

The germline gives CDR1 KGHSH, CDR2 LQKENI. V lost 3 bases and J lost 5; bases outside the gene matches: 8. This CDR3 is 15 amino acids long. Original processing methods: Estimated nucleated cell counts came from reference gene primer amplification. Assay: immunoSEQ multiplex PCR; the TCRdb copy retains only in-frame clones and omits some. V, J and clone size derive from that table, while D and trimming were established from the DNA sequence. The table records roughly 32,000 clones, over 75% of them present only once. Input material: peripheral blood. The gene calls are TRBV18 and TRBJ2-5; 8 bases map to TRBD1. The receptor was derived from a man between 60 and 75 years old with active COVID-19. This CDR3 is CASSPQRTGSETQYF. The CDR3 DNA reads TGTGCCAGCTCACCCCAAAGGACAGGGTCGGAGACCCAGTACTTC.